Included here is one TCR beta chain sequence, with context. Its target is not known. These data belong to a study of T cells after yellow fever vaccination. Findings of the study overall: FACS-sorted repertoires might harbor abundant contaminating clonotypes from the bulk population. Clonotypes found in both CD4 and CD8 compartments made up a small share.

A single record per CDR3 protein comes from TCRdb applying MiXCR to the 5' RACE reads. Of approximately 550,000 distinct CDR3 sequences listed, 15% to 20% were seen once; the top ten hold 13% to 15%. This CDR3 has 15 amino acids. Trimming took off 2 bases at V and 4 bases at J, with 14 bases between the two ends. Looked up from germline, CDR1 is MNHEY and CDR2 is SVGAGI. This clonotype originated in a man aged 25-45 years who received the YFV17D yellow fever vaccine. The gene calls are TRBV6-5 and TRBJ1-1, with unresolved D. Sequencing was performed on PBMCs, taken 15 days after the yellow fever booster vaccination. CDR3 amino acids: CASSYGLQGFTEAFF. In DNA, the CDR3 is TGTGCCAGCAGTTACGGCTTGCAAGGTTTCACTGAAGCTTTCTTT.